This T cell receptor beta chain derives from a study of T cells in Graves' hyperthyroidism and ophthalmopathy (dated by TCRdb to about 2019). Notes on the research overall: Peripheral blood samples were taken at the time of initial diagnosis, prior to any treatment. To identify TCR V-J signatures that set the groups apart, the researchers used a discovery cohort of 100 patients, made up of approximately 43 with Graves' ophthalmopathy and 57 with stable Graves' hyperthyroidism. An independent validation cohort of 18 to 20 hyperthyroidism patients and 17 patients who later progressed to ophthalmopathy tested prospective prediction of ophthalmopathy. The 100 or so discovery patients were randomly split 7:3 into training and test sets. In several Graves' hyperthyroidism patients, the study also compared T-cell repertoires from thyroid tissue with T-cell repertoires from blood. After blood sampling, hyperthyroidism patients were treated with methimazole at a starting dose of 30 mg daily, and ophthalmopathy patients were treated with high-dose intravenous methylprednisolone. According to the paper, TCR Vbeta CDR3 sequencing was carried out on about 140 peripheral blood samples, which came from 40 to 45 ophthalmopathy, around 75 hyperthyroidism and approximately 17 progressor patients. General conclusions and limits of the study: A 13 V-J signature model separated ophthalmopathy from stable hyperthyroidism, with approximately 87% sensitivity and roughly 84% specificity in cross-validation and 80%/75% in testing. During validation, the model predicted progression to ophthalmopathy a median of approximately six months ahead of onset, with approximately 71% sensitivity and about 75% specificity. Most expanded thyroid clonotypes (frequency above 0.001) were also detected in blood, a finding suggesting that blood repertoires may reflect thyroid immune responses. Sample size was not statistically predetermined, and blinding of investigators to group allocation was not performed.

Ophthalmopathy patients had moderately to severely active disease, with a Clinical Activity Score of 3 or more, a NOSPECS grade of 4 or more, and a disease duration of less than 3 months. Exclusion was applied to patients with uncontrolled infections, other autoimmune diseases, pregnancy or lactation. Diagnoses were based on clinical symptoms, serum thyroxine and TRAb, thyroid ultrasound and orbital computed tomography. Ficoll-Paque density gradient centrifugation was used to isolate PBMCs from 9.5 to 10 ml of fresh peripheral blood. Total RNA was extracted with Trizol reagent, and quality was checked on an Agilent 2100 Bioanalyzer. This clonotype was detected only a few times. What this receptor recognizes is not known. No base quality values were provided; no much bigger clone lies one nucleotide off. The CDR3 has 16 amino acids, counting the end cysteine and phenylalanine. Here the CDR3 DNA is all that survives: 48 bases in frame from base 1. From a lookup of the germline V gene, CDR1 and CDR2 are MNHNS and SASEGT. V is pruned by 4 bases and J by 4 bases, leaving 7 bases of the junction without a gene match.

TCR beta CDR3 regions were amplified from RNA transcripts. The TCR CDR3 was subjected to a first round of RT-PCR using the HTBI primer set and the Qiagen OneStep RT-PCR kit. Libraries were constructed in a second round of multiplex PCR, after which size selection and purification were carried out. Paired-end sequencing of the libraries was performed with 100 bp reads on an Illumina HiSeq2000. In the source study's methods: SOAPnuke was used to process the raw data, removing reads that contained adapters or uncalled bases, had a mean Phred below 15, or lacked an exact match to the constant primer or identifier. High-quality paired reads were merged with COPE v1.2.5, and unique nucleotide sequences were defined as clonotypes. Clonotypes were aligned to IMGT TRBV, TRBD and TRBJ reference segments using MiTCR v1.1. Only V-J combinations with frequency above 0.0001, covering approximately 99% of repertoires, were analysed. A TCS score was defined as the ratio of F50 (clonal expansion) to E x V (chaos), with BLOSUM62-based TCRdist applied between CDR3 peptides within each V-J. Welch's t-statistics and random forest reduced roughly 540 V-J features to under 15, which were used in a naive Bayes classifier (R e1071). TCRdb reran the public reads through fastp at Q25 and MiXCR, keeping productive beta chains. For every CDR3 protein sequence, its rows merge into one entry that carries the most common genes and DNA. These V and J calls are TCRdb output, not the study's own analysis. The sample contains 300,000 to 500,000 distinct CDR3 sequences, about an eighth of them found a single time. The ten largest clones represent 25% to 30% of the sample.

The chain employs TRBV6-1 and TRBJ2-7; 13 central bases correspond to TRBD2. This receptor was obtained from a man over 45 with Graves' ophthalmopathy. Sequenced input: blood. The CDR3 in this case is CASSGGLAGTIYEQYF. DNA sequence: TGTGCCAGCAGTGGGGGACTAGCGGGAACTATTTACGAGCAGTACTTC.